This T cell receptor beta chain came from a study of OX40 agonist ivuxolimab in advanced cancers. The CDR3 contains 14 residues. The germline V gene encodes CDR1 MNHNS and CDR2 SASEGT. Trimming took 2 bases from V and 6 from J, leaving 13 bases between them. TCRdb's table, derived via immunoSEQ multiplex PCR, lists solely in-frame clones and lacks some. Here the sample spans about 60,000 clones, approximately 91% being singletons. The chain carries TRBV6-1 and TRBJ1-2, with D unclear. Specimen: CD4+ or CD8+ T cells sorted from blood, collected in a trial of the OX40 agonist ivuxolimab. The origin of this receptor is an adult with an advanced solid tumor such as melanoma, head and neck, liver or kidney cancer. CDR3 bases: TGTGCCAGCAGTGAACTTAGGTGGAGTCATGGCTACACCTTC. This encodes CASSELRWSHGYTF.